Listed below are T cell receptor beta chains from one sample, sequenced in a study of PD-L1 blockade in urothelial cancer. The method was immunoSEQ multiplex PCR; TCRdb's version includes in-frame clones alone and lacks a portion of them. The data hold tens of thousands of clones, with approximately 83% observed a single time. The source material was PBMCs, sampled around atezolizumab (anti-PD-L1) treatment. Receptor source: a man between 60 and 70 years old with urothelial cancer. Both conserved end residues are part of each CDR3. The order of the fields is clone size, V gene, D gene, J gene, CDR3 DNA, CDR3 protein. A D gene is named only where the DNA matches it firmly. The listing skips clone size in some rows; elsewhere it reads once, few, many or a size class.

size: .; V: TRBV30; D: .; J: TRBJ1-1; DNA: TGTGCCTGGAGCCTGGTGACTTTCCGGAACACTGAAGCTTTCTTT; CDR3: CAWSLVTFRNTEAFF
size: .; V: TRBV6-5; D: .; J: TRBJ2-5; DNA: TGTGCCAGCAGTCCTGGCGGGGCCCAAGAGACCCAGTACTTC; CDR3: CASSPGGAQETQYF
size: .; V: TRBV6-1; D: TRBD1; J: TRBJ2-7; DNA: TGTGCCAGCACGTGGTTATGGCAGGGGGCGGGTGAGCAGTACTTC; CDR3: CASTWLWQGAGEQYF
size: once; V: TRBV5-5; D: .; J: TRBJ1-1; DNA: TGTGCCAGCAGCTTGCAGCGGATGAACACTGAAGCTTTCTTT; CDR3: CASSLQRMNTEAFF
size: .; V: TRBV7-9; D: .; J: TRBJ1-1; DNA: TGTGCCAGCAGCTTAGCGGGGACACCCAACACTGAAGCTTTCTTT; CDR3: CASSLAGTPNTEAFF
size: .; V: TRBV15; D: TRBD1; J: TRBJ1-2; DNA: TGTGCCACCAGCAGAGATCAGGGGGCCGCAAGCTGGGGCTACACCTTC; CDR3: CATSRDQGAASWGYTF
size: .; V: TRBV15; D: .; J: TRBJ2-5; DNA: TGTGCCACCAGCAGAGATCCCAAAGAGACCCAGTACTTC; CDR3: CATSRDPKETQYF
size: .; V: TRBV5-1; D: .; J: TRBJ1-1; DNA: TGCGCCAGCAGCTTGGGAGGGATGAACACTGAAGCTTTCTTT; CDR3: CASSLGGMNTEAFF
size: .; V: TRBV2; D: TRBD1; J: TRBJ2-1; DNA: TGTGCCAGCAGTTTAGGGGGCAGATACAATGAGCAGTTCTTC; CDR3: CASSLGGRYNEQFF
size: .; V: TRBV30; D: .; J: TRBJ2-7; DNA: TGTGCCTGGAGTGTGCAGGGCCCCTCTTACGAGCAGTACTTC; CDR3: CAWSVQGPSYEQYF
size: .; V: TRBV7-3; D: TRBD1; J: TRBJ2-2; DNA: TGTGCCAGTAATACAGGGGGCGAGGCCGGGGAGCTGTTTTTT; CDR3: CASNTGGEAGELFF
size: .; V: TRBV5-6; D: TRBD1; J: TRBJ2-7; DNA: TGTGCCAGCAGCTTGCGACAGGGATGGAGCTCCTACGAGCAGTACTTC; CDR3: CASSLRQGWSSYEQYF
size: .; V: TRBV11-2; D: .; J: TRBJ2-7; DNA: TGTGCCAGCAGCTTGGTCGGGGGCTCCTACGAGCAGTACTTC; CDR3: CASSLVGGSYEQYF
size: .; V: TRBV7-8; D: .; J: TRBJ2-7; DNA: TGTGCCAGCAGCTTATCCGGGACATTCCGTTCGTACGAGCAGTACTTC; CDR3: CASSLSGTFRSYEQYF
size: .; V: TRBV18; D: .; J: TRBJ2-3; DNA: TGTGCCAGCTCACCACCGGATAGCCCAGATACGCAGTATTTT; CDR3: CASSPPDSPDTQYF
size: .; V: TRBV19; D: TRBD2; J: TRBJ2-5; DNA: TGTGCCAGTAGGGGACTAGCTAGGGGAAAAGAGACCCAGTACTTC; CDR3: CASRGLARGKETQYF
size: .; V: TRBV5-1; D: .; J: TRBJ2-6; DNA: TGCGCCAGCGGCAATCCCGGGGCCAACGTCCTGACTTTC; CDR3: CASGNPGANVLTF
size: .; V: TRBV15; D: TRBD1; J: TRBJ1-5; DNA: TGTGCCACCAGCAGAGAGGGACAGGGAAGACAGCCCCAGCATTTT; CDR3: CATSREGQGRQPQHF
size: .; V: TRBV6-4; D: TRBD1; J: TRBJ1-2; DNA: TGTGCCAGCAGCGGACCGGGACAGGGGGCGAACTATGGCTACACCTTC; CDR3: CASSGPGQGANYGYTF
size: .; V: TRBV5-1; D: .; J: TRBJ2-3; DNA: TGCGCCAGCAGTATTATGGAGGGCACAGATACGCAGTATTTT; CDR3: CASSIMEGTDTQYF
size: .; V: TRBV5-1; D: .; J: TRBJ1-2; DNA: TGCGCCAGCAGCTTGGGGGACTGGGGCTATGGCTACACCTTC; CDR3: CASSLGDWGYGYTF
size: .; V: TRBV7-6; D: .; J: TRBJ2-5; DNA: TGTGCCAGCAGCTTAACCCACACAGGGTTGGAGACCCAGTACTTC; CDR3: CASSLTHTGLETQYF
size: .; V: TRBV7-2; D: TRBD1; J: TRBJ1-3; DNA: TGTGCCAGCAGCTTAGCCTCGATCCCGGGACAGGGGAACACCATATATTTT; CDR3: CASSLASIPGQGNTIYF
size: once; V: TRBV28; D: TRBD2; J: TRBJ2-1; DNA: TGTGCCAGCAGCCGTGCGCCGGGGACTAGCTTAATCAATGAGCAGTTCTTC; CDR3: CASSRAPGTSLINEQFF
size: .; V: TRBV6-6; D: TRBD2; J: TRBJ2-1; DNA: TGTGCCAGCAGCCTCCAACCCGGGACTAAATACAATGAGCAGTTCTTC; CDR3: CASSLQPGTKYNEQFF
size: .; V: TRBV6-5; D: TRBD1; J: TRBJ1-2; DNA: TGTGCCAGCAGTCGGACAGGGGGGTATGGCTACACCTTC; CDR3: CASSRTGGYGYTF
size: .; V: TRBV9; D: .; J: TRBJ1-1; DNA: TGTGCCAGCAGCGTAGTGGCAGAGAACACTGAAGCTTTCTTT; CDR3: CASSVVAENTEAFF
size: .; V: TRBV2; D: TRBD1; J: TRBJ1-1; DNA: TGTGCCAGCACCCGCGGACAGGGGGCAACTGAAGCTTTCTTT; CDR3: CASTRGQGATEAFF
size: .; V: TRBV7-7; D: TRBD1; J: TRBJ2-7; DNA: TGTGCTAGCAGCTTAGACCGAGGAGACAGGGATTTTGGGGAGCAGTACTTC; CDR3: CASSLDRGDRDFGEQYF
size: .; V: TRBV4-2; D: TRBD1; J: TRBJ1-1; DNA: TGTGCCAGCAGCCCCAACTCAGGGTGGGACAGTACCATGAACACTGAAGCTTTCTTT; CDR3: CASSPNSGWDSTMNTEAFF
size: .; V: TRBV7-6; D: TRBD1; J: TRBJ2-5; DNA: TGTGCCAGCAGCCCCCGCGGGGGACAGGGAGAGACCCAGTACTTC; CDR3: CASSPRGGQGETQYF
size: .; V: TRBV28; D: TRBD2; J: TRBJ2-3; DNA: TGTGCCAGCAGTTTACCCGGGGGGGCCGGGGATACGCAGTATTTT; CDR3: CASSLPGGAGDTQYF
size: .; V: TRBV5-1; D: TRBD2; J: TRBJ2-3; DNA: TGCGCCAGCAGCCCCGATCCTAGCGGGAGCACAGATACGCAGTATTTT; CDR3: CASSPDPSGSTDTQYF
size: .; V: TRBV11-2; D: TRBD1; J: TRBJ2-2; DNA: TGTGCCAGCAGCCCTTCAGGGGGCGGGACCGGGGAGCTGTTTTTT; CDR3: CASSPSGGGTGELFF
size: .; V: TRBV5-1; D: TRBD2; J: TRBJ2-2; DNA: TGCGCCAGCAGCTCTGCTGGACTAGCGAGCAATAGGGAGCTGTTTTTT; CDR3: CASSSAGLASNRELFF
size: .; V: TRBV6-6; D: TRBD1; J: TRBJ1-5; DNA: TGTGCCAGCAGGCCGACAGGGGAGAGCAATCAGCCCCAGCATTTT; CDR3: CASRPTGESNQPQHF
size: .; V: TRBV7-9; D: TRBD1; J: TRBJ1-6; DNA: TGTGCCAGCAGCACCATGGGACAGTCCTCACCCCTCCACTTT; CDR3: CASSTMGQSSPLHF
size: .; V: TRBV11-3; D: .; J: TRBJ2-3; DNA: TGTGCCAGCAGCCGGGCAGATACGCAGTATTTT; CDR3: CASSRADTQYF
size: .; V: TRBV7-8; D: .; J: TRBJ2-6; DNA: TGTGCCAGCAGCCAGCGGACAGCTGGGGCCAACGTCCTGACTTTC; CDR3: CASSQRTAGANVLTF
size: few; V: TRBV7-9; D: .; J: TRBJ2-2; DNA: TGTGCCAGCAGCCGACAGCTCAACACCGGGGAGCTGTTTTTT; CDR3: CASSRQLNTGELFF
size: .; V: TRBV5-1; D: TRBD1; J: TRBJ2-7; DNA: TGCGCCAGCAGCGTCGGGACAGGGGACGCCTACGAGCAGTACTTC; CDR3: CASSVGTGDAYEQYF
size: .; V: TRBV9; D: .; J: TRBJ2-5; DNA: TGTGCCAGCAGCGTCGCAGGGACATGGCAAGAGACCCAGTACTTC; CDR3: CASSVAGTWQETQYF
size: .; V: TRBV5-5; D: TRBD2; J: TRBJ2-5; DNA: TGTGCCAGCAGCCCCGGACTAGCCCTAAGGGAGACCCAGTACTTC; CDR3: CASSPGLALRETQYF
size: .; V: TRBV6-5; D: TRBD1; J: TRBJ2-1; DNA: TGTGCCAGCAGTTACTTGGGACAGGGTTACAATGAGCAGTTCTTC; CDR3: CASSYLGQGYNEQFF
size: .; V: TRBV18; D: .; J: TRBJ1-3; DNA: TGTGCCAGCTCCCAAAGCGGGTCTACACTTGGAAACACCATATATTTT; CDR3: CASSQSGSTLGNTIYF
size: .; V: TRBV14; D: TRBD2; J: TRBJ2-1; DNA: TGTGCCAGCAGCCAGTTCGGGGGGTCTAGCTCCTACAATGAGCAGTTCTTC; CDR3: CASSQFGGSSSYNEQFF
size: once; V: TRBV7-3; D: TRBD2; J: TRBJ2-3; DNA: TGTGCCAGCAGCTTCGGGGGGGGCACAGATACGCAGTATTTT; CDR3: CASSFGGGTDTQYF
size: .; V: TRBV19; D: TRBD1; J: TRBJ2-3; DNA: TGTGCCAGTAGTATTTGGGGGACCCTGACAGGGGCCGAAAGTGATACGCAGTATTTT; CDR3: CASSIWGTLTGAESDTQYF
size: .; V: TRBV7-2; D: .; J: TRBJ1-1; DNA: TGTGCCAGCAGGAGACAATCATACACTGAAGCTTTCTTT; CDR3: CASRRQSYTEAFF
size: .; V: TRBV7-2; D: .; J: TRBJ2-3; DNA: TGTGCCAGCAGCTTAGTTTCCAGCGGCACAGATACGCAGTATTTT; CDR3: CASSLVSSGTDTQYF
size: few; V: TRBV19; D: TRBD2; J: TRBJ2-2; DNA: TGTGCCAGTAGCGATTTAGCGGGGGTCACCGGGGAGCTGTTTTTT; CDR3: CASSDLAGVTGELFF
size: .; V: TRBV30; D: TRBD1; J: TRBJ1-1; DNA: TGTGCCTGGAGTGAAGACAGGGGTACTGAAGCTTTCTTT; CDR3: CAWSEDRGTEAFF
size: .; V: TRBV5-1; D: .; J: TRBJ1-3; DNA: TGCGCCAGCAGCTTGAGGGGCCAGACTTCCTCTGGAAACACCATATATTTT; CDR3: CASSLRGQTSSGNTIYF
size: .; V: TRBV11-3; D: .; J: TRBJ1-3; DNA: TGTGCCAGCAGCTTCGGGGTCTCTGGAAACACCATATATTTT; CDR3: CASSFGVSGNTIYF
size: .; V: TRBV28; D: TRBD1; J: TRBJ2-7; DNA: TGTGCCAGCAGTTTATGGGGACAGGGGAGGAACGAGCAGTACTTC; CDR3: CASSLWGQGRNEQYF
size: .; V: TRBV5-4; D: TRBD2; J: TRBJ2-5; DNA: TGTGCCAGCAGCTTGAGGGCTAGCGGGGGGGAGACCCAGTACTTC; CDR3: CASSLRASGGETQYF